Sequencing of this T cell receptor (beta chain) was carried out in a study of blood T cell repertoires in COVID-19 (TCRdb year 2020). For context, the study as a whole: Samples from collaborators originated in the United States, Italy and Spain and spanned both the acute and convalescent phases of COVID-19. The material from the prospective study consisted of cDNA or gDNA derived from T cells, B-cell-depleted T cells, or PBMCs. The dataset comprised deeply sampled blood TCRbeta repertoires from subjects exposed to, actively infected with, or recovered from COVID-19. The repertoires were made available in a free public database intended to serve as a resource for research on the immune response to SARS-CoV-2. The samples were drawn from the first 160 participants of the ongoing ImmuneRACE study and from over a thousand subjects provided by 6 global collaborators. The sample metadata nearly always contained a de-identified subject ID, COVID-19 status, age in years and sex. Where available, HLA class I and class II types were obtained from metadata supplied by the sample provider rather than from assay-based typing.

Broader findings and caveats from the paper: How much clinical and demographic metadata was included differed by source and by participant, and the metadata was provided uncurated.

Collaborating institutions collected whole blood in K2EDTA tubes following their own protocols. For TCRbeta analysis, collaborators shipped samples in one of three forms: frozen whole blood, isolated PBMCs, or DNA extracted from either of those sample types. Details on this clone: The antigen it binds to is not known. Nothing much larger sits one base from this clone, and base qualities are not available.

TCRbeta CDR3 regions were amplified from genomic DNA by means of the immunoSEQ Assay, a bias-controlled multiplex PCR. The paper's processing steps were these. The number of nucleated cells in each sample was estimated by amplification of reference gene primers within the assay. Sequence reads were collapsed and filtered to measure the absolute abundance of every unique TCRbeta CDR3 rearrangement. For each sample, productive Simpson clonality was calculated by taking the square root of Simpson's diversity index across productive rearrangements. TCRdb holds this immuneACCESS table with in-frame rearrangements only. Some clones are missing; in checked studies, unresolved V genes explain under half, and the rest has no known cause. That table furnishes V, J and clone size, whereas the DNA furnished D and trimming. The sample table contains about 160,000 clones; only one count was recorded for over 90% of them. The ten largest clonotypes hold 0.5% to 0.6% of the sample.

Sample: peripheral blood. This clonotype originated in a man between 45 and 60 years old with acute or convalescent COVID-19.

The sequenced DNA is TGTGCCAGTAGTCCCCGGCGGGAGAAAAGTGAGCAGTTCTTC. Its protein is CASSPRREKSEQFF. The chain is made from TRBV19 and TRBJ2-1, and 7 bases in between align with TRBD2. The germline V gene encodes CDR1 LNHDA and CDR2 SQIVND (reference sequence). Clipping removes 5 bases from V and 9 bases from J, with 10 as the unmatched junction base count. Inclusive of the bounding cysteine and phenylalanine, the CDR3 is 14 residues long. Only the CDR3 DNA is retained, 42 bases long and in frame from the first base.